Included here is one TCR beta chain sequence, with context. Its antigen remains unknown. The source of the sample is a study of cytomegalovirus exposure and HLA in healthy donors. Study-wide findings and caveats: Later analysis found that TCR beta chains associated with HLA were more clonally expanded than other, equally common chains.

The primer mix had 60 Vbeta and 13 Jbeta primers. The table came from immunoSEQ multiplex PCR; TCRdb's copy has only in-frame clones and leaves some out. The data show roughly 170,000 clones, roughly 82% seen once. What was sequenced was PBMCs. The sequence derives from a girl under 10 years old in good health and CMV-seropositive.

The CDR3 here is CASSPNRITEAFF. The CDR3 region has the DNA TGTGCCAGCAGCCCCAATAGAATCACTGAAGCTTTCTTT. The chain uses TRBV11-2 and TRBJ1-1; D is unresolved. This CDR3 spans 13 amino acids. V was pared by 5 bases and J by 4 bases, with 11 bases between. Per germline, CDR1 SGHAT and CDR2 FQNNGV.